What follows describes a single T cell receptor (beta chain). What this receptor recognizes is not known. Qualities for individual bases were not recorded, and no much larger clone is one base off. The donors were healthy, HIV-negative adults who had no recently reported acute infections or vaccinations. Every donor was a Caucasian adult living in Nashville, Tennessee, USA. For unsorted samples, 75 million to 90 million PBMCs were counted and genomic DNA was extracted with the QIAamp DNA Blood Mini kit. Blood was obtained by leukapheresis, after which PBMCs were separated by Ficoll-Histopaque density gradient centrifugation and cryopreserved in liquid nitrogen vapor phase. The source of the sample is a study of shared clonotypes between healthy human individuals (TCRdb year 2020). For the study in its entirety: The cohort comprised two women and a few men aged 18 to 49 years. The study deeply sequenced blood TCR repertoires of five healthy adults to estimate repertoire size and the extent of clonotype sharing between individuals. To increase sequencing depth and limit assay-specific biases, different laboratories used diverse techniques to prepare libraries and sequence TCR repertoires. Each donor's leukapheresis produced roughly between about 0.8 and 10 billion PBMCs.

Trimming takes 6 bases from V and 6 bases from J, and the germline ends sit 14 bases apart. The CDR3 measures 14 amino acids from cysteine to phenylalanine. The only DNA kept is the CDR3, 42 bases in frame from the first base. CDR1 and CDR2 are read off the germline V gene as LGHNA and YNFKEQ. TCR CDR3 regions were amplified from genomic DNA by multiplex PCR using the deep immunoSEQ assay. Extracted genomic DNA from each cell subset was spread evenly across all wells of several immunoSEQ 96-well plates, with each plate serving as a replicate. For unsorted PBMC, each replicate PCR was loaded with approximately 300 ng genomic DNA, equivalent to about 33,000 T cell genomes. Genomic DNA from unsorted PBMC was sequenced over ten immunoSEQ deep assay plates. Purified libraries were measured with a Qubit 3.0 fluorometer, size-checked on a Bioanalyzer 2100, and measured again with the KAPA Library Quantification kit. A separate single-read 150-cycle Illumina NextSeq 550 flow cell was used to sequence each immunoSEQ 96-well plate. Turning to the authors' computational methods: The immunoSEQ output contained only junctional sequences without quality scores, so filtering could not match that applied to full-length reads. Sequences were annotated with PyIR, a Python wrapper for IgBLAST v1.9, and V/J genes and CDR3 were assigned using IMGT germline references. Any read was removed if the V/J assignment was weak (E-value above 1e-6), the CDR3 was missing, or the read contained stop codons, out-of-frame junctions, or ambiguous translated residues. A V3J clonotype was defined by an identical inferred V gene, J gene, and CDR3 amino acid sequence. Percentage overlap between repertoires was computed as shared unique clonotypes divided by the size of the smaller repertoire. Richness of each repertoire was evaluated using RTK rarefaction, the Chao1 estimator, and Recon v2.1 estimates of unobserved clonotypes. TCRdb retrieved this table from immuneACCESS and kept in-frame rearrangements only. Not all clones are present; in checked studies, unresolved V genes account for under half, and no reason is known for the remainder. V, J and clone size are those of that table, while D and trimming were read from the DNA. The sample table lists fewer than 600,000 clones, around 74% of them with a count of one. The leading ten clones occupy over 10% of the sample.

The research as a whole found: Pairwise subsampling led to the expectation that sequencing depth would affect the degree of clonotype sharing among donors. Because the study included only a small number of donors, the genetic and exposure-history diversity represented was limited. Only blood was sampled, and tissue TCR repertoires likely differ from those in blood.

Sequenced sample: PBMCs. The receptor's source is a woman aged 35 to 49 in good health. Some clones in this sample may be carry-over from other donors' samples. The sequence joins TRBV4-2 to TRBJ1-4, with no confident D gene call. The nucleotide sequence is given as TGTGCCAGCAGGCAGGAACATACCTATGAAAAACTGTTTTTT. Translated, this is CASRQEHTYEKLFF.